The 15 T cell receptor beta chains in this list originate from one sample, sequenced in a study of OX40 agonist ivuxolimab in advanced cancers. Using immunoSEQ multiplex PCR, the repertoire was profiled, and TCRdb retains in-frame clones only, with some absent. Of about 64,000 clones in the sample, about 85% were seen once. Source: CD4+ or CD8+ T cells sorted from blood, taken in a trial of the OX40 agonist ivuxolimab. The source of these receptors is an adult with an advanced solid tumor such as melanoma, head and neck, liver or kidney cancer.

This clone occurred once. The rearrangement joins TRBV4-3 to TRBJ2-1; D is perhaps TRBD1 (5 bases). Trimming left V 0 bases short and J 1 base short, with 16 bases between. The CDR3 sequence is 18 residues long. Germline V lookup: CDR1 LGHNA, CDR2 YSLEER. In DNA, the CDR3 is TGCGCCAGCAGCCAAGAGCTCTCAGGGTATTCGTCCTACAATGAGCAGTTCTTC. Protein product: CASSQELSGYSSYNEQFF.

The chain joins TRBV21-1 to TRBJ2-5. TRBV21-1 is annotated as a pseudogene. The CDR3 runs to 15 residues. CDR3 in DNA: TGTGCCAGCAGCAAACGTGGTCCAGGGAGAGAGACCCAGTACTTC. Protein: CASSKRGPGRETQYF.

The CDR3 DNA is TGTGCCAGCACCAGGAGGGGACGGAATGAAAAACTGTTTTTT. Residues: CASTRRGRNEKLFF. J is TRBJ1-4 and V is TRBV2, with D possibly being TRBD1 (5 bases). Germline-derived CDR1 and CDR2 are SNHLY and FYNNEI. V gave up 7 bases and J gave up 5 bases, with 14 bases separating them. The CDR3 totals 14 residues.

The chain links TRBV6-5 to TRBJ1-5; 7 nucleotides agree with TRBD1. This CDR3 contains 14 residues. Germline-derived CDR1 and CDR2 are MNHEY and SVGAGI. The trim removed 5 bases at V and 2 bases at J, leaving 3 bases unmatched. The CDR3 DNA reads TGTGCCAGCAGTCGGACAGGCGGCAATCAGCCCCAGCATTTT. This encodes CASSRTGGNQPQHF.

This sequence joins TRBV5-1 and TRBJ2-3; 14 positions agree with TRBD2. V was pared by 4 bases and J by 4 bases, with 8 bases of the junction left unmatched. Germline CDR1 is SGHRS and CDR2 is YFSETQ. This CDR3 is built from 17 residues. The DNA of the CDR3 is TGCGCCAGCAGCCAGACTAGCGGGGGGGCGGGTGCAGATACGCAGTATTTT. Translated: CASSQTSGGAGADTQYF.

This rearrangement joins TRBV29-1 to TRBJ2-1; no firm D call. Trimming took 2 bases from V and 5 from J, leaving 10 bases between them. The CDR3 is made up of 13 amino acids. From germline, CDR1 is SQVTM and CDR2 ANQGSEA. The DNA for the CDR3 is TGCAGCGTTGAACAGGCGAAAAACAATGAGCAGTTCTTC. Protein: CSVEQAKNNEQFF.

The chain combines TRBV5-1 with TRBJ2-2; 9 bases align to TRBD1. This CDR3 is built from 15 residues. CDR1 is SGHRS, CDR2 YFSETQ, per germline. Losses at the gene ends were 5 bases for V and 4 bases for J; bases not matched to a gene: 6. For the CDR3, the DNA is TGCGCCAGCAGTTGGACAGGGGCGGGCACCGGGGAGCTGTTTTTT. It yields the protein CASSWTGAGTGELFF.

This clone was seen just once. V and J are TRBV7-3 and TRBJ2-5, with 9 bases identical to TRBD2. The germline V gene encodes CDR1 SGHTA and CDR2 FQGTGA. Trimming removed 5 bases from V and 5 bases from J; junction bases left unmatched: 12. This CDR3 comprises 16 residues. CDR3 bases: TGTGCCAGCAGCCCCCAAGGCGTAGCGGGGGTTGAGACCCAGTACTTC. Residues: CASSPQGVAGVETQYF.

This chain connects TRBV7-9 to TRBJ1-1; 7 bases line up with TRBD1. Losses at the gene ends were 6 bases for V and 4 bases for J; bases not matched to a gene: 5. The CDR3 totals 13 residues. Per the germline V gene, CDR1 is SEHNR and CDR2 is FQNEAQ (reference sequence). The CDR3 DNA reads TGTGCCAGCAGGAGACAGGGAAGCACTGAAGCTTTCTTT. As protein: CASRRQGSTEAFF.

This sequence joins TRBV30 and TRBJ2-3; D not resolved. The ends were cut back, 0 bases at V and 6 bases at J, with 10 bases in the middle. Germline V gene sequence: CDR1 GTSNPN, CDR2 SVGIG (reference sequence). The length of the CDR3 is 13 residues. CDR3 sequence reads: CAWSVSQWDTQYF. Written as DNA, the CDR3 is TGTGCCTGGAGTGTATCGCAGTGGGATACGCAGTATTTT.

V usage is TRBV16 and J usage is TRBJ2-3; D gene ambiguous. V was trimmed by 3 bases and J by 3 bases, leaving 4 bases between them. CDR1 is KGHSY and CDR2 is FQNENV in the germline V gene. CDR3 size: 12 residues. The CDR3 spells CASSQGTDTQYF. The CDR3, as DNA: TGTGCCAGCAGCCAGGGAACAGATACGCAGTATTTT.

The chain combines TRBV9 with TRBJ2-1; 7 bases fit TRBD1. In germline, CDR1 is SGDLS, CDR2 YYNGEE. The CDR3 contains 15 residues. After removal of 4 bases from V and 8 bases from J, the junction contained 12 bases not matched to a gene. The CDR3, as DNA: TGTGCCAGCAGCTCCACCGGGACAGAGGGCTATGAGCAGTTCTTC. Amino acids: CASSSTGTEGYEQFF.

This clone was seen more than once but under ten times. The chain couples TRBV4-1 to TRBJ1-1; D is unresolved. Deletions cut 5 bases from V and 4 bases from J, with 17 bases between. Germline assignment: CDR1 MGHRA and CDR2 YSYEKL. The CDR3 runs 15 residues. The CDR3 spells CASSKYQRDSTEAFF. CDR3 nucleotide sequence: TGCGCCAGCAGCAAATACCAACGGGATAGCACTGAAGCTTTCTTT.

The rearrangement links TRBV7-8 to TRBJ2-1, with 7 nucleotides matching TRBD2. CDR3 length: 16 amino acids. Trimming removed 5 bases from V and 3 bases from J; junction bases left unmatched: 10. Looked up from germline, CDR1 is SGHVS and CDR2 is FQNEAQ. The CDR3 here is CASSQTRERNYNEQFF. For the CDR3, the DNA is TGTGCCAGCAGCCAAACGCGGGAGAGGAACTACAATGAGCAGTTCTTC.

The chain uses TRBV11-2 and TRBJ2-5; 9 bases map to TRBD2. The CDR3 covers 16 residues. Germline V CDR1 and CDR2: SGHAT, FQNNGV. Trimming took 0 bases from V and 3 from J; bases not matched to a gene: 5. The CDR3 protein is CASSLDFSGGEETQYF. Written as DNA, the CDR3 is TGTGCCAGCAGCTTAGATTTTAGCGGGGGCGAAGAGACCCAGTACTTC.